This T cell receptor beta chain was retrieved from a study of beta chain features in type 1 diabetes. General observations from the study: Within each of all four CD4+ subsets, Type 1 diabetes patients had TCRB CDR3s that were moderately but significantly shorter. Healthy donors had naive, central memory and Treg TCRB repertoires that appeared less similar than those seen among patients. PCR might favor shorter templates, but any such skew would affect patients and controls equally.

The investigators reverse transcribed all of the isolated RNA, so they sequenced expressed TCRB transcripts. Clones were read by immunoSEQ multiplex PCR, and TCRdb kept only the in-frame ones, dropping some. Among about 360,000 clones listed, over 10% were seen once. About this clone itself: Its target is unknown.

The sequenced sample consisted of naive CD4+ T cells from blood. The sequence came from a man between 18 and 35 years old in good health.

DNA for the CDR3: TGTGCCAGCAGTATAGCGGGAGTGGGGGAGCAGTACTTC. It codes for CASSIAGVGEQYF. J is TRBJ2-7 and V is TRBV5-6; 9 bases align to TRBD2. The CDR3 length is 13 residues. J lost 7 bases, V lost 5 bases, and 7 bases had no gene match. Germline CDR1 SGHDT, CDR2 YYEEEE.